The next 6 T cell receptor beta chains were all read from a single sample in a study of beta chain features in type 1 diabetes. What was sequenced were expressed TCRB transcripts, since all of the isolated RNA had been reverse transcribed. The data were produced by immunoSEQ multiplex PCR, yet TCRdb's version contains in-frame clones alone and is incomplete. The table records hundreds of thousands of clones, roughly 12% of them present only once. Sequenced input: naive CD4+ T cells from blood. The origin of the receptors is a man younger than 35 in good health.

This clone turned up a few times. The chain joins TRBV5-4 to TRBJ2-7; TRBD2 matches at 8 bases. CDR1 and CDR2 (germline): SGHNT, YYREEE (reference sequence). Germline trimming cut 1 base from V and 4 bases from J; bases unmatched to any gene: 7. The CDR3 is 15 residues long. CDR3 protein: CASSLLASGQYEQYF. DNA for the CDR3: TGTGCCAGCAGCTTGTTAGCTAGCGGGCAATACGAGCAGTACTTC.

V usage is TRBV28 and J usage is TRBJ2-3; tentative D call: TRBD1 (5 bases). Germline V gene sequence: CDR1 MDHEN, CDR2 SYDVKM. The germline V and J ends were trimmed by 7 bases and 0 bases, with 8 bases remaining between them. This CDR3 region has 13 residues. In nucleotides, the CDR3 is TGTGCCAGCAATAGGGGTAGCACAGATACGCAGTATTTT. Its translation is CASNRGSTDTQYF.

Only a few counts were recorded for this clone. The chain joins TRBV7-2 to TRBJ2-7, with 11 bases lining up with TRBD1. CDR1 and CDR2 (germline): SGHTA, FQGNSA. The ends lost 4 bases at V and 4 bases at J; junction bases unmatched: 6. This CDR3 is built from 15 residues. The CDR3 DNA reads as TGTGCCAGCAGCTACGGACAGGGGGCGAGGTACGAGCAGTACTTC. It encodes CASSYGQGARYEQYF.

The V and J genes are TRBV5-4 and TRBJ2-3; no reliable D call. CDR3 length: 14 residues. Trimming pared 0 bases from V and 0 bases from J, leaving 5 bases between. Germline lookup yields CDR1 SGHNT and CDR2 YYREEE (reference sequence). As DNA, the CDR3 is TGTGCCAGCAGCTTGGGTACTAGCACAGATACGCAGTATTTT. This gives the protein CASSLGTSTDTQYF.

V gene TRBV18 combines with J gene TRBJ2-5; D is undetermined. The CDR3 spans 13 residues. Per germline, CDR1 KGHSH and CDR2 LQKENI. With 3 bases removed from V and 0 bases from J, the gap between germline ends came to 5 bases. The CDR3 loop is CASSPGHQETQYF. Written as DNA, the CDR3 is TGTGCCAGCTCACCGGGCCACCAAGAGACCCAGTACTTC. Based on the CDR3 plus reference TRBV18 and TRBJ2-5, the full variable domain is NAGVMQNPRHLVRRRGQEARLRCSPMKGHSHVYWYRQLPEEGLKFMVYLQKENIIDESGMPKERFSAEFPKEGPSILRIQQVVRGDSAAYFCASSPGHQETQYFGPGTRLLVL.

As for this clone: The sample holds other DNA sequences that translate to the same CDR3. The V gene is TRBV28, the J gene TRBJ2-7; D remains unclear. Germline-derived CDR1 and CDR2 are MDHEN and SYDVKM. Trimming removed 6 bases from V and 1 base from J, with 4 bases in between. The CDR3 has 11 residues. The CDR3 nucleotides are TGTGCCAGCAGAACTTCCTACGAGCAGTACTTC. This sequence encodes CASRTSYEQYF. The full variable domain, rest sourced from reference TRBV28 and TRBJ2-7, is DVKVTQSSRYLVKRTGEKVFLECVQDMDHENMFWYRQDPGLGLRLIYFSYDVKMKEKGDIPEGYSVSREKKERFSLILESASTNQTSMYLCASRTSYEQYFGPGTRLTVT.